Shown below are 21 T cell receptor beta chains from a single sample sequenced in a study of neurological immune-mediated disorders. Time point here: longitudinal time-point 3. MiXCR was run by TCRdb on the 5' RACE reads, yielding one entry per CDR3 protein. Here the sample spans approximately 47,000 distinct CDR3 sequences, roughly 13% being singletons. Material: PBMCs. The receptor set was obtained from a male donor with HTLV-1-associated myelopathy (HAM/TSP).

Only one count was recorded for this clonotype. The chain recombines TRBV5-1 with TRBJ2-7; D possibly corresponds to TRBD1 (5 bases). The CDR3 sequence is 13 residues long. V lost 2 bases and J lost 5, with 11 bases in between. Germline V gene lookup returns CDR1 SGHRS and CDR2 YFSETQ. The CDR3 DNA sequence: TGCGCCAGCAGCTTCGTATTACAGGACGAGCAGTACTTC. Protein sequence: CASSFVLQDEQYF.

This clonotype was recorded at least ten times. This chain connects TRBV20-1 to TRBJ2-5, with D perhaps matching TRBD1 (6 bases). The CDR3 is made up of 13 amino acids. V was cut by 0 bases and J by 4 bases, with 9 bases left in between. Germline assignment: CDR1 DFQATT and CDR2 SNEGSKA (reference sequence). DNA of the CDR3: TGCAGTGCTAGAGACAGGGGCCCAGAGACCCAGTACTTC. Encoded protein: CSARDRGPETQYF.

This clonotype was observed many times. The rearrangement links TRBV12-3 or TRBV12-4 to TRBJ1-3; D is unresolved. V dropped 7 bases and J dropped 0 bases, with 13 bases sitting between them. This CDR3 comprises 15 residues. CDR3 sequence: CASTPGQASGNTIYF. The CDR3 coding sequence is TGTGCCAGCACCCCCGGGCAGGCCTCTGGAAACACCATATATTTT.

Many counts were recorded for this clonotype. The gene calls are TRBV28 and TRBJ1-2, with D possibly TRBD1 on 5 matching bases. The CDR3 totals 13 residues. CDR1 MDHEN and CDR2 SYDVKM come from the germline V gene. The V gene lost 6 bases and the J gene lost 1 base, with 9 bases spanning the gap. As DNA, the CDR3 is TGTGCCAGCAGGCCAGGGATTAACTATGGCTACACCTTC. Translating it yields CASRPGINYGYTF.

This clonotype was detected many times. The chain links TRBV7-3 to TRBJ1-1; D unresolved. The CDR3 consists of 15 residues. The germline CDR1 and CDR2 sequences are SGHTA and FQGTGA. Trimming removed 2 bases from V and 1 base from J, with 11 bases in between. In DNA form, the CDR3 reads TGTGCCAGCAGCTTATATTTTGTCGGGAACACTGAAGCTTTCTTT. Translated, it gives CASSLYFVGNTEAFF.

The chain uses TRBV6-2 or TRBV6-3 and TRBJ1-1; 8 bases are a match to TRBD1. The CDR3 loop spans 15 amino acids. V was pared by 6 bases and J by 2 bases, with 8 bases of the junction left unmatched. Per germline, CDR1 MNHEY and CDR2 SVGEGT. CDR3 nucleotides: TGTGCCAGCAGACCCCAGGGGGCCTACAACACTGAAGCTTTCTTT. Amino acids: CASRPQGAYNTEAFF.

In this sample, this clonotype turned up many times. This CDR3 is CASSQEPIEFYGYTF. Here the CDR3 DNA reads TGCGCCAGCAGCCAAGAACCTATTGAGTTCTATGGCTACACCTTC. V usage is TRBV4-1 and J usage is TRBJ1-2, with D hard to call. Germline V lookup: CDR1 MGHRA, CDR2 YSYEKL. This CDR3 contains 15 residues. V gave up 0 bases and J gave up 4 bases, with 12 bases separating them.

As to this clonotype: A much bigger clone sits one base away, suggesting this may be a read error. The chain carries TRBV7-2 and TRBJ2-3; maybe TRBD1 (6 bases). Deletions cut 3 bases from V and 6 bases from J, with 28 bases between. CDR1 and CDR2 (germline): SGHTA, FQGNSA. This CDR3 comprises 19 residues. The CDR3 nucleotides read TGTGCCAGCAGCTTTCGCTTCAGGAGGACAGTGGAAGGCGCGGATACGCAGTATTTT. Protein product: CASSFRFRRTVEGADTQYF.

This clonotype was seen repeatedly, ten times or more. This sequence joins TRBV5-6 and TRBJ1-5; D unclear. The V and J ends lost 7 bases and 4 bases respectively, with 15 bases between them. The CDR3 has 14 residues. CDR1 and CDR2 (germline): SGHDT, YYEEEE. The CDR3 coding sequence is TGTGCCAGCTCTTTGCGGGGAGGTAATCAGCCCCAGCATTTT. Translating gives CASSLRGGNQPQHF.

This clonotype was found many times. The chain employs TRBV20-1 and TRBJ1-3; a possible D gene is TRBD1 (5 bases). The CDR3 runs to 15 residues. The V gene lost 3 bases and the J gene lost 1 base, with 13 bases spanning the gap. Germline loops: CDR1 DFQATT, CDR2 SNEGSKA (reference sequence). Here the CDR3 reads CSARNPRGSGNTIYF. The CDR3 DNA is TGCAGTGCTAGGAACCCGAGGGGATCTGGAAACACCATATATTTT.

The chain is built from TRBV28 and TRBJ2-7; 12 positions match TRBD1. The CDR3 totals 18 residues. CDR1 and CDR2 from the germline V gene are MDHEN and SYDVKM. The trim removed 5 bases at V and 3 bases at J, leaving 14 bases unmatched. DNA for the CDR3: TGTGCCAGCAGTATTCAACCGGGGGACAGGGGGCCGTTCTACGAGCAGTACTTC. Protein: CASSIQPGDRGPFYEQYF.

This rearrangement joins TRBV4-3 to TRBJ2-6, with D possibly TRBD1 on 6 matching bases. CDR1 and CDR2 (germline): LGHNA, YSLEER. The CDR3 loop spans 18 amino acids. V was cut by 0 bases and J by 4 bases, with 16 bases left in between. CDR3 sequence (DNA): TGCGCCAGCAGCCAAGAACTTCCAACCGGGACAGGGGCCAACGTCCTGACTTTC. Amino acids: CASSQELPTGTGANVLTF.

V gene TRBV12-3 or TRBV12-4 combines with J gene TRBJ2-4; either TRBD1 or TRBD2 may supply D (5 bases each). Trimming removed 6 bases from V and 5 bases from J, with 17 bases in between. The CDR3 sequence is 15 residues long. The CDR3 reads CASRPRTPGQNIQYF. DNA for the CDR3: TGTGCCAGCAGACCCAGGACCCCGGGGCAAAACATTCAGTACTTC.

This clonotype was observed at least ten times. The chain combines TRBV25-1 with TRBJ1-3; 7 bases agree with TRBD1. The CDR3 covers 15 residues. After removal of 3 bases from V and 5 bases from J, the junction contained 7 bases not matched to a gene. In germline, CDR1 is MGHDK, CDR2 SYGVNS. Here the CDR3 reads CASSDLTGERNTIYF. Written as DNA, the CDR3 is TGTGCCAGCAGTGACCTTACAGGGGAAAGAAACACCATATATTTT.

This clonotype was detected ten times or more. V and J are TRBV12-3 or TRBV12-4 and TRBJ1-2; D remains unclear. V dropped 5 bases and J dropped 2 bases, with 15 bases sitting between them. The CDR3 sequence is 15 residues long. CDR3 sequence (DNA): TGTGCCAGCAGTCCTACTGAGTATTTAAACTATGGCTACACCTTC. Translated, it gives CASSPTEYLNYGYTF.

The V call is TRBV6-6, the J call TRBJ2-7; weak D call: TRBD2 (7 bases). Trimming shortened V by 0 bases and J by 2 bases, and 14 bases separated the two germline ends. CDR3 length: 16 amino acids. Looked up from germline, CDR1 is MNHNY and CDR2 is SVGAGI (reference sequence). The CDR3 nucleotides are TGTGCCAGCAGTTACTCTCCGAGGGGGGGGACCTACGAGCAGTACTTC. It yields the protein CASSYSPRGGTYEQYF.

Many counts were recorded for this clonotype. V is TRBV20-1 and J is TRBJ1-1; 7 bases fit TRBD1. V was pared by 3 bases and J by 3 bases, with 4 bases of the junction left unmatched. CDR1 DFQATT and CDR2 SNEGSKA come from the germline V gene (reference sequence). The CDR3 spans 13 residues. CDR3 DNA: TGCAGTGCTAGGAAGGGGGCGTACACTGAAGCTTTCTTT. Translation: CSARKGAYTEAFF.

This clonotype has at least ten counts. This sequence joins TRBV5-1 and TRBJ2-2; D not certain. The CDR3 spans 15 residues. V was shortened by 0 bases and J by 2 bases, with 8 bases between the two germline ends. CDR1 and CDR2 from the germline V gene are SGHRS and YFSETQ. The CDR3 is CASSLGRVNTGELFF. In DNA form, the CDR3 reads TGCGCCAGCAGCTTGGGTCGGGTAAACACCGGGGAGCTGTTTTTT.

This clonotype appeared many times. The chain has TRBV28 and TRBJ1-2, with TRBD1 matching over 8 bases. The CDR3 runs 14 residues. With V trimmed by 4 bases and J by 8 bases, 9 bases remained unmatched. Germline CDR1 is MDHEN and CDR2 is SYDVKM. The CDR3 sequence: CASSSPGRGQGYTF. In nucleotides, the CDR3 is TGTGCCAGCAGTTCCCCTGGCAGGGGGCAGGGCTACACCTTC.

This clonotype occurred a few times. The V gene is TRBV5-6, the J gene TRBJ1-2; 9 bases line up with TRBD1. This CDR3 contains 13 residues. V dropped 4 bases and J dropped 6; count of bases not matched to a gene: 4. Germline V gene lookup returns CDR1 SGHDT and CDR2 YYEEEE. The DNA for the CDR3 is TGTGCCAGCAGCCCCCGGGACAGGGATGGCTACACCTTC. The encoded protein is CASSPRDRDGYTF.

This clonotype has a count of ten or more. The V call is TRBV4-1, the J call TRBJ2-2, with TRBD1 identical over 12 bases. Losses at the gene ends were 6 bases for V and 4 bases for J; bases not matched to a gene: 6. Germline V lookup: CDR1 MGHRA, CDR2 YSYEKL. This CDR3 contains 16 residues. CDR3 coding DNA: TGCGCCAGCAGACTGGGACAGGGGGCGATCACCGGGGAGCTGTTTTTT. Translation gives CASRLGQGAITGELFF.